These 21 T cell receptor beta chains share one sample of origin, sequenced in a study of blood T cell repertoires in COVID-19. Profiled with immunoSEQ multiplex PCR; TCRdb holds only in-frame clones, not every one. The sample carries about 39,000 clones, roughly 85% recorded once. Material: peripheral blood. These TCRs come from a human donor in a cohort sampled during active COVID-19.

The rearrangement uses TRBV19 and TRBJ1-6; a possible D gene is TRBD1 (5 bases). The CDR3 runs to 16 residues. With 6 bases removed from V and 6 bases from J, the gap between germline ends came to 18 bases. Germline CDR1 and CDR2: LNHDA and SQIVND (reference sequence). The DNA of the CDR3 is TGTGCCAGTAGAACCTGGGAGGGGAGGCTTAATTCACCCCTCCACTTT. Its protein is CASRTWEGRLNSPLHF.

The rearrangement uses TRBV7-3 and TRBJ2-3; 13 bases line up with TRBD2. CDR1 and CDR2 from the germline V gene are SGHTA and FQGTGA. The CDR3 runs 15 residues. Trimming removed 5 bases from V and 3 bases from J; junction bases left unmatched: 2. The CDR3 DNA reads TGTGCCAGCAGCCGGACTAGCGGGAGTACAGATACGCAGTATTTT. Amino acid sequence: CASSRTSGSTDTQYF.

This chain links TRBV30 with TRBJ2-7; 9 nucleotides agree with TRBD1. CDR3 length: 14 residues. Germline loops: CDR1 GTSNPN, CDR2 SVGIG (reference sequence). Germline trimming cut 0 bases from V and 2 bases from J; bases unmatched to any gene: 2. The CDR3 DNA follows: TGTGCCTGGAGTGTAGGGACAGGGACCTACGAGCAGTACTTC. It codes for CAWSVGTGTYEQYF.

This clone was detected only once. V usage is TRBV5-1 and J usage is TRBJ1-1; D unresolved. The CDR3 runs 14 residues. V was shortened by 0 bases and J by 1 base, with 7 bases between the two germline ends. CDR1 and CDR2 (germline): SGHRS, YFSETQ. The CDR3 protein is CASSLGRENTEAFF. The CDR3 bases are TGCGCCAGCAGCTTGGGGAGGGAGAACACTGAAGCTTTCTTT.

The V call is TRBV7-8, the J call TRBJ2-7; 13 positions match TRBD2. V trimming: 5 bases; J trimming: 2 bases; junction bases outside the gene matches: 9. This CDR3 contains 17 residues. Germline CDR1 SGHVS, CDR2 FQNEAQ. CDR3 in DNA: TGTGCCAGCAGCCCCGGACTAGCGGGAGAGGTGGCCTACGAGCAGTACTTC. Translating it yields CASSPGLAGEVAYEQYF.

This clone appeared a few times. The chain is built from TRBV5-1 and TRBJ2-7; D gene ambiguous. The CDR3 is made up of 14 amino acids. The V gene lost 0 bases and the J gene lost 3 bases, with 10 bases spanning the gap. Germline V gives CDR1 SGHRS, CDR2 YFSETQ. The CDR3 reads CASSLGHLIYEQYF. The CDR3, as DNA: TGCGCCAGCAGCTTGGGACATCTCATCTACGAGCAGTACTTC.

The chain combines TRBV6-5 with TRBJ2-6, with TRBD1 as a possible D gene (5 bases). The CDR3 consists of 16 residues. Between the trimmed V and J ends, which lost 2 bases and 0 bases, there was a span of 8 bases. CDR1 MNHEY and CDR2 SVGAGI come from the germline V gene. CDR3 sequence: CASSYDRFSGANVLTF. The CDR3 nucleotides read TGTGCCAGCAGTTACGACAGATTCTCTGGGGCCAACGTCCTGACTTTC.

The V and J genes are TRBV29-1 and TRBJ2-1; no definite D call. Germline V gives CDR1 SQVTM, CDR2 ANQGSEA. The CDR3 totals 10 residues. Trimming pared 1 base from V and 9 bases from J, leaving 4 bases between. The CDR3 reads CSVEVGEQFF. As DNA, the CDR3 is TGCAGCGTTGAAGTCGGTGAGCAGTTCTTC.

This clone was seen just once. The J gene is TRBJ2-3, the V gene TRBV18; possible D gene TRBD2, 5 bases. V dropped 6 bases and J dropped 6 bases, with 13 bases sitting between them. Germline lookup yields CDR1 KGHSH and CDR2 LQKENI. This CDR3 comprises 13 residues. CDR3 DNA: TGTGCCAGCTCTTACAGCGGAGCCGATACGCAGTATTTT. This sequence encodes CASSYSGADTQYF.

The CDR3 loop is CASSIEGAYRGELFF. The CDR3, as DNA: TGTGCCAGTAGTATAGAGGGGGCCTACCGAGGGGAGCTGTTTTTT. This chain connects TRBV19 to TRBJ2-2; possibly TRBD1 for D (6 bases). Between the trimmed V and J ends, which lost 0 bases and 8 bases, there was a span of 13 bases. CDR3 size: 15 residues. CDR1 is LNHDA and CDR2 is SQIVND in the germline V gene (reference sequence).

The CDR3 loop is CASSQLADGYTF. CDR3 coding DNA: TGTGCCAGCAGCCAATTGGCTGATGGCTACACCTTC. The gene calls are TRBV14 and TRBJ1-2; D remains unclear. The V end was cut by 2 bases, the J end by 6 bases, with 7 bases between. The germline gives CDR1 SGHDN, CDR2 FVKESK. CDR3 size: 12 residues.

This clone was seen a few times. The rearrangement joins TRBV6-5 to TRBJ1-1; a possible D gene is TRBD1 (5 bases). Germline CDR1 and CDR2: MNHEY and SVGAGI. The CDR3 is 14 amino acids. V lost 5 bases and J lost 5, with 15 bases in between. This chain's CDR3 is CASSPSGGRTEAFF. CDR3 coding DNA: TGTGCCAGCAGTCCCAGCGGGGGTAGAACTGAAGCTTTCTTT.

This chain joins TRBV5-8 and TRBJ1-1, with no clear D. CDR3 length: 13 amino acids. Trimming stripped 4 bases from V and 11 bases from J, with 18 bases between. From germline, CDR1 is SGHTS and CDR2 YDEGEE. This CDR3 is CASSTREAPSAFF. CDR3 DNA: TGTGCCAGCAGCACCCGGGAGGCCCCGAGCGCTTTCTTT.

V gene TRBV18 combines with J gene TRBJ2-3; TRBD2 matches 12 bases. The CDR3 sequence is 16 residues long. CDR1 KGHSH and CDR2 LQKENI come from the germline V gene. V lost 1 base to trimming and J lost 5 bases; unmatched junction nucleotides: 4. The CDR3 DNA sequence: TGTGCCAGCTCACCACGACTAGCGGGAGTCAAAGATACGCAGTATTTT. Translating gives CASSPRLAGVKDTQYF.

The rearrangement joins TRBV9 to TRBJ1-4; TRBD1 aligns across 9 bases. The CDR3 is 15 amino acids. CDR1 and CDR2 from the germline V gene are SGDLS and YYNGEE. The trim removed 0 bases at V and 5 bases at J, leaving 2 bases unmatched. Here the CDR3 reads CASSVGTGENEKLFF. CDR3 coding DNA: TGTGCCAGCAGCGTAGGGACAGGGGAGAATGAAAAACTGTTTTTT.

The chain uses TRBV5-8 and TRBJ2-7; D perhaps matches TRBD2 (7 bases). Germline V gene data show CDR1 as SGHTS and CDR2 as YDEGEE. CDR3 length: 17 amino acids. Deletions cut 0 bases from V and 0 bases from J, with 16 bases between. The CDR3 sequence is CASSLGSGGASSYEQYF. CDR3 in DNA: TGTGCCAGCAGCTTGGGGTCTGGGGGGGCGAGCTCCTACGAGCAGTACTTC.

The chain links TRBV24-1 to TRBJ2-2; 7 bases line up with TRBD1. The trim removed 5 bases at V and 6 bases at J, leaving 14 bases unmatched. The CDR3 runs to 17 residues. CDR1 is KGHDR and CDR2 is SFDVKD in the germline V gene. The CDR3: CATSGASGTATSGELFF. The CDR3, as DNA: TGTGCCACCAGTGGCGCCTCAGGGACAGCTACGTCCGGGGAGCTGTTTTTT.

The chain carries TRBV13 and TRBJ1-2, with D maybe TRBD1 (5 bases). CDR3 length: 18 amino acids. In germline, CDR1 is PRHDT, CDR2 FYEKMQ (reference sequence). The V and J ends lost 0 bases and 0 bases respectively, with 17 bases between them. The CDR3 reads CASSLGAGGAITNYGYTF. CDR3 nucleotides: TGTGCCAGCAGCTTAGGGGCGGGAGGGGCCATTACTAACTATGGCTACACCTTC.

In its sample, this clone was seen a few times. CDR3 coding DNA: TGTGCCAGCAGTGCACTGACAGGGGGCGATGGCTACACCTTC. This gives the protein CASSALTGGDGYTF. The rearrangement uses TRBV25-1 and TRBJ1-2; TRBD1 aligns across 10 bases. The J segment lost 6 bases and the V segment lost 4 bases, leaving 5 bases of the junction unmatched. This CDR3 has 14 residues. CDR1 and CDR2 (germline): MGHDK, SYGVNS.

CDR3 amino acids: CASTEGAVEGYGYTF. The CDR3, as DNA: TGTGCCAGCACCGAGGGGGCGGTTGAAGGGTATGGCTACACCTTC. The rearrangement joins TRBV6-1 to TRBJ1-2; 7 nucleotides line up with TRBD1. CDR3 length equals 15 residues. Unmatched junction bases numbered 13, after V lost 7 bases and J lost 5 bases. Germline CDR1 is MNHNS and CDR2 is SASEGT.

The V gene is TRBV9, the J gene TRBJ1-3, with D perhaps TRBD1 (6 bases). V lost 4 bases and J 1 base, leaving 15 bases between the germline ends. Germline CDR1 SGDLS, CDR2 YYNGEE. The CDR3 is 16 residues long. The CDR3: CASSPPPQGSGNTIYF. The DNA for the CDR3 is TGTGCCAGCAGCCCCCCACCTCAGGGGTCTGGAAACACCATATATTTT. The full variable domain, completed using reference TRBV9 and TRBJ1-3, is DSGVTQTPKHLITATGQRVTLRCSPRSGDLSVYWYQQSLDQGLQFLIQYYNGEERAKGNILERFSAQQFPDLHSELNLSSLELGDSALYFCASSPPPQGSGNTIYFGEGSWLTVV.